Presented here are 3 T cell receptor beta chains from one specimen sequenced in a study of blood T cell repertoires in COVID-19. Clones were sequenced by immunoSEQ multiplex PCR, and TCRdb holds only the in-frame ones, with some missing. This sample has 200,000 or so clones, with about four fifths found just once. Sequences were obtained from PBMCs or T cells enriched from blood (not recorded which). Receptors originate from a man in his forties or fifties who had recovered from COVID-19.

The chain recombines TRBV4-1 with TRBJ1-1; D may be TRBD1 (6 bases). V was cut by 2 bases and J by 6 bases, with 10 bases left in between. The CDR3 totals 13 residues. Germline assignment: CDR1 MGHRA and CDR2 YSYEKL. The DNA of the CDR3 is TGCGCCAGCAGCCAAACAGGGCTCGCTGAAGCTTTCTTT. Residues: CASSQTGLAEAFF.

V gene TRBV12-3 or TRBV12-4 combines with J gene TRBJ2-3; tentative D call: TRBD1 (6 bases). Trimming shortened V by 8 bases and J by 3 bases, and 12 bases separated the two germline ends. The CDR3 totals 13 residues. The DNA for the CDR3 is TGTGCCAGCCTACCGAGGGGGACAGATACGCAGTATTTT. Amino acid sequence: CASLPRGTDTQYF.

The chain combines TRBV28 with TRBJ2-1; TRBD1 agrees at 10 bases. J was trimmed by 8 bases and V by 1 base; bases with no gene match: 5. In germline, CDR1 is MDHEN, CDR2 SYDVKM. The CDR3 is 15 residues long. The CDR3 DNA is TGTGCCAGCAGTTTATTGGGACAGGGGACAGATGAGCAGTTCTTC. It encodes CASSLLGQGTDEQFF.